The sequence of this TCR beta chain was determined in a study of T cell changes during pregnancy in multiple sclerosis. Germline CDR1 reads KGHSH; CDR2 reads LQKENI. The junction had 8 bases not matched to a gene; V was cut back by 3 bases and J by 3 bases. The CDR3 covers 16 residues. Repertoires were generated with immunoSEQ multiplex PCR, while TCRdb's copy carries only in-frame clones and drops some. Of under 85,000 clones listed, roughly 90% are singletons. The chain links TRBV18 to TRBJ1-1; 9 bases line up with TRBD1. The receptor comes from a female donor in good health, enrolled as a control in a pregnancy study. The sequencing here drew on peripheral blood, taken after pregnancy. The DNA for the CDR3 is TGTGCCAGCTCACCTCCTCCGACAGGGGGGGACACTGAAGCTTTCTTT. Protein: CASSPPPTGGDTEAFF.